The sample holds one count of the clone carrying this T cell receptor (beta chain). As yet, its antigen is unknown. The CDR3 loop spans 14 amino acids. V was clipped by 4 bases and J by 5 bases; unmatched bases: 4. Germline-derived CDR1 and CDR2 are SEHNR and FQNEAQ (reference sequence). Sequenced by immunoSEQ multiplex PCR; TCRdb stores in-frame clones only, minus some. The sample records around 700,000 clones, more than 70% being singletons. The data originate from a study of shared clonotypes between healthy human individuals. The study's findings and limits: Sorted-subset sequencing, rarefaction showed, was incomplete despite large depth.

The rearrangement joins TRBV7-9 to TRBJ2-5; 10 bases map to TRBD1. The TCR sequence derives from a woman aged 30 to 39 in good health. The sequencing input was memory CD4+ T cells sorted from blood. Subset meaning: CD45RA-negative fraction. The CDR3 bases are TGTGCCAGCAGCTACGACAGGGGGCTCGAGACCCAGTACTTC. Translation gives CASSYDRGLETQYF.